Listed here are 19 T cell receptor beta chains from one sample, sequenced in a study of radiotherapy plus CTLA-4 blockade in lung cancer. Repertoires were generated with immunoSEQ multiplex PCR, while TCRdb's copy carries only in-frame clones and drops some. The table lists about 110,000 clones, about 84% of them singletons, with around 2% in the top ten. The sample consisted of peripheral blood, taken from a patient treated with radiotherapy plus ipilimumab. The receptor source for this set is a human donor with non-small cell lung cancer that progressed on radiotherapy plus ipilimumab. Some clones in this sample may be carry-over from other donors' samples.

The chain links TRBV7-2 to TRBJ2-5, with 8 bases aligning to TRBD1. The CDR3 consists of 17 residues. Germline V CDR1 and CDR2: SGHTA, FQGNSA. V shed 1 base and J 5 bases; nucleotides not matched to a gene: 12. This CDR3 is CASSLGRQGSRRETQYF. CDR3 nucleotide sequence: TGTGCCAGCAGCTTAGGCCGACAGGGGTCGCGAAGGGAGACCCAGTACTTC.

The gene calls are TRBV11-3 and TRBJ2-2, with 9 nucleotides matching TRBD1. There are 14 residues in the CDR3. Unmatched junction bases numbered 4, after V lost 4 bases and J lost 7 bases. Germline V gene lookup returns CDR1 SGHNT and CDR2 YENEEA. In DNA form, the CDR3 reads TGTGCCAGCAGCTCGGGACAGGGAGGCGGGGAGCTGTTTTTT. This encodes CASSSGQGGGELFF.

With respect to this clone: The same CDR3 arises from other DNA sequences in this sample as well. The chain joins TRBV7-9 to TRBJ2-7, with 7 bases fitting TRBD1. Germline CDR1 and CDR2: SEHNR and FQNEAQ (reference sequence). V dropped 6 bases and J dropped 3; count of bases not matched to a gene: 5. CDR3 size: 13 residues. This chain's CDR3 is CASSLAGGYEQYF. CDR3 sequence (DNA): TGTGCCAGCAGTCTGGCAGGGGGCTACGAGCAGTACTTC. Full variable domain (missing parts from reference TRBV7-9 and TRBJ2-7): DTGVSQNPRHKITKRGQNVTFRCDPISEHNRLYWYRQTLGQGPEFLTYFQNEAQLEKSRLLSDRFSAERPKGSFSTLEIQRTEQGDSAMYLCASSLAGGYEQYFGPGTRLTVT.

Regarding this clone: The junction departs from germline at one end; a sequencing error may be responsible. V is TRBV10-1 and J is TRBJ1-2; 7 bases match TRBD1. Germline CDR1 WNHNN, CDR2 SYGVQD (reference sequence). The CDR3 spans 16 residues. The CDR3 region has the DNA TGCGCCAGCAGGGAGTCTGGGACAGCATTAAACTATGGCTACACCTTC. It encodes CASRESGTALNYGYTF.

V usage is TRBV5-4 and J usage is TRBJ1-3; D is unresolved. The CDR3 covers 18 residues. In germline, CDR1 is SGHNT, CDR2 YYREEE (reference sequence). Trimming cost V 0 bases and J 0 bases, with 16 bases left between them. Here the CDR3 reads CASSLGFRTVYSGNTIYF. Written as DNA, the CDR3 is TGTGCCAGCAGCTTGGGTTTTAGGACCGTCTACTCTGGAAACACCATATATTTT.

The sample holds a few counts of this clone. The chain carries TRBV10-3 and TRBJ2-1; 8 bases are shared with TRBD2. The CDR3 is 16 residues long. Per germline, CDR1 ENHRY and CDR2 SYGVKD. Losses at the gene ends were 10 bases for V and 8 bases for J; bases not matched to a gene: 19. CDR3 in amino acids: CATYGGGPGGGDEQFF. CDR3 bases: TGTGCCACCTATGGCGGGGGGCCGGGTGGGGGGGATGAGCAGTTCTTC.

V gene TRBV7-2 combines with J gene TRBJ1-1, with 7 nucleotides matching TRBD1. The CDR3 is 13 residues long. The V gene's germline CDR1 is SGHTA and CDR2 FQGNSA. The junction had 4 bases not matched to a gene; V was cut back by 1 base and J by 8 bases. DNA for the CDR3: TGTGCCAGCAGCTTAGAAGGGGGCGGGGAAGCTTTCTTT. This gives the protein CASSLEGGGEAFF.

CDR3: CSVEGAEARIYNEQFF. Here the CDR3 DNA reads TGCAGCGTTGAAGGGGCAGAGGCCAGGATTTACAATGAGCAGTTCTTC. This chain links TRBV29-1 with TRBJ2-1; D is undetermined. CDR3 length: 16 residues. Germline CDR1 reads SQVTM; CDR2 reads ANQGSEA. V shed 1 base and J shed 4 bases, with 17 bases lying between them.

This chain connects TRBV12-5 to TRBJ2-6; 11 bases agree with TRBD1. J lost 3 bases, V lost 3 bases, and 4 bases had no gene match. Germline V CDR1 and CDR2: LGHNT, FRNRAP. CDR3 length equals 17 residues. The chain's CDR3 is CASGFGQGALGANVLTF. For the CDR3, the DNA is TGTGCTAGTGGTTTTGGACAGGGGGCGCTTGGGGCCAACGTCCTGACTTTC.

This chain joins TRBV7-9 and TRBJ1-4; TRBD1 matches at 7 bases. This CDR3 has 15 amino acids. J was trimmed by 8 bases and V by 0 bases; bases with no gene match: 6. Per germline, CDR1 SEHNR and CDR2 FQNEAQ (reference sequence). CDR3 sequence (DNA): TGTGCCAGCAGCTTAGCCCAGACAGGGTTCGAAAAACTGTTTTTT. Protein sequence: CASSLAQTGFEKLFF. Combining the CDR3 with reference TRBV7-9 and TRBJ1-4 gives the whole variable domain DTGVSQNPRHKITKRGQNVTFRCDPISEHNRLYWYRQTLGQGPEFLTYFQNEAQLEKSRLLSDRFSAERPKGSFSTLEIQRTEQGDSAMYLCASSLAQTGFEKLFFGSGTQLSVL.

J is TRBJ1-2 and V is TRBV4-1, with 7 bases identical to TRBD1. Germline assignment: CDR1 MGHRA and CDR2 YSYEKL. The CDR3 extends over 16 amino acids. J was trimmed by 7 bases and V by 1 base; bases with no gene match: 12. CDR3 bases: TGCGCCAGCAGCCAAGGAAGCCAGGGGGAATGGGGTGGCTACACCTTC. Translated, it gives CASSQGSQGEWGGYTF.

The CDR3 loop reads CATKTVAGGGEETQYF. CDR3 DNA sequence: TGTGCCACTAAAACAGTGGCGGGGGGCGGGGAAGAGACCCAGTACTTC. The chain links TRBV10-3 to TRBJ2-5; TRBD2 matches at 8 bases. Trimming removed 10 bases from V and 3 bases from J; junction bases left unmatched: 16. The CDR3 extends over 16 amino acids. Per the germline V gene, CDR1 is ENHRY and CDR2 is SYGVKD.

CDR3 DNA: TGTGCCAGCAGTTTGGGTCCATGGGAAAAACTGTTTTTT. Protein product: CASSLGPWEKLFF. V usage is TRBV28 and J usage is TRBJ1-4; D remains ambiguous. The ends were cut back, 3 bases at V and 8 bases at J, with 10 bases in the middle. This CDR3 contains 13 residues. The germline V gene has CDR1 MDHEN and CDR2 SYDVKM.

J is TRBJ1-1 and V is TRBV4-3; 10 nucleotides align to TRBD1. The CDR3 is 14 amino acids. Germline CDR1 is LGHNA and CDR2 is YSLEER. Unmatched junction bases numbered 5, after V lost 3 bases and J lost 7 bases. In DNA, the CDR3 is TGCGCCAGCAGCCACTCCGGGACAGGGGATGAAGCTTTCTTT. It encodes CASSHSGTGDEAFF.

The chain is built from TRBV6-1 and TRBJ1-1; 8 nucleotides match TRBD1. This CDR3 contains 15 residues. Per the germline V gene, CDR1 is MNHNS and CDR2 is SASEGT. V shed 5 bases and J 3 bases; nucleotides not matched to a gene: 8. This CDR3 reads CASSKRQDRDTEAFF. The CDR3 DNA sequence: TGTGCCAGCAGTAAACGCCAGGACAGGGACACTGAAGCTTTCTTT.

J is TRBJ1-2 and V is TRBV6-1; D is uncertain. V was shortened by 8 bases and J by 3 bases, with 10 bases between the two germline ends. This CDR3 is 12 amino acids long. Germline CDR1 MNHNS, CDR2 SASEGT. CDR3 DNA sequence: TGTGCCAGCGCGAGGGTTGACTATGGCTACACCTTC. Translating gives CASARVDYGYTF.

The V gene is TRBV5-1, the J gene TRBJ1-2; TRBD1 aligns across 10 bases. Germline V gives CDR1 SGHRS, CDR2 YFSETQ. Unmatched junction bases numbered 3, after V lost 0 bases and J lost 7 bases. The CDR3 extends over 14 amino acids. CDR3: CASSLDGTGVGYTF. The CDR3 bases are TGCGCCAGCAGCTTGGACGGGACAGGGGTTGGCTACACCTTC.

The rearrangement uses TRBV18 and TRBJ1-4; 11 nucleotides line up with TRBD1. The CDR3 runs 16 residues. The germline gives CDR1 KGHSH, CDR2 LQKENI. The trim removed 0 bases at V and 6 bases at J, leaving 3 bases unmatched. For the CDR3, the DNA is TGTGCCAGCTCACCACCGGACAGGGGGCTAGATGAAAAACTGTTTTTT. Translation gives CASSPPDRGLDEKLFF.

The rearrangement joins TRBV5-1 to TRBJ1-2; 10 nucleotides line up with TRBD1. The V gene's germline CDR1 is SGHRS and CDR2 YFSETQ. The CDR3 is made up of 14 amino acids. Germline trimming cut 5 bases from V and 8 bases from J; bases unmatched to any gene: 9. CDR3: CASRTDRGRSGYTF. CDR3 sequence (DNA): TGCGCCAGCAGAACAGACAGGGGGCGAAGCGGCTACACCTTC.